This is a list of T cell receptor beta chains from one sample in a study of cytomegalovirus exposure and HLA in healthy donors. The method was immunoSEQ multiplex PCR; TCRdb's version includes in-frame clones alone and lacks a portion of them. The table records approximately 180,000 clones, more than 75% of them present only once. The sequenced sample was PBMCs. These TCRs come from a man aged 18 to 30 in good health and CMV-seropositive. Both conserved end residues are part of each CDR3. A D gene is named only where the DNA matches it firmly. Expanded clones are given a class, and other clones once, few, many or no size at all.

j_call clone_size v_call d_call cdr3_nt cdr3_aa
TRBJ2-5 - TRBV30 TRBD2 TGTGCCTGGAGTAAGCGGGGGGCCCTCCTTCAAGAGACCCAGTACTTC CAWSKRGALLQETQYF
TRBJ2-5 - TRBV7-9 - TGTGCCAGCAGCGCCGGGGAGTTTCTGGAGACCCAGTACTTC CASSAGEFLETQYF
TRBJ2-3 - TRBV29-1 - TGCAGCGTTGTACTGCGGGAAATCTCAGATACGCAGTATTTT CSVVLREISDTQYF
TRBJ2-2 - TRBV7-9 TRBD1 TGTGCCAGCAGCAAGGGACAGGGGGACACCGGGGAGCTGTTTTTT CASSKGQGDTGELFF
TRBJ2-7 - TRBV29-1 - TGCAGCGTTGAGACTCAACCACCCAAGCAGTACTTC CSVETQPPKQYF
TRBJ2-3 - TRBV6-1 TRBD2 TGTGCCAGCATATTCGGGAGGGCCTCAGATACGCAGTATTTT CASIFGRASDTQYF
TRBJ1-1 - TRBV10-3 - TGTGCCATCAGTGAAACAGGAAGTAGCACTGAAGCTTTCTTT CAISETGSSTEAFF
TRBJ1-5 - TRBV27 - TGTGCCAGCAGTGGCCTCAACAATCAGCCCCAGCATTTT CASSGLNNQPQHF
TRBJ2-7 - TRBV7-9 TRBD1 TGTGCCAGCAGCTTGGACAGGGAGTCCCACGAGCAGTACTTC CASSLDRESHEQYF
TRBJ1-2 - TRBV28 TRBD1 TGTGCCAGCAGTGTCCGGACAGGGAAGGTCTATGGCTACACCTTC CASSVRTGKVYGYTF
TRBJ1-2 - TRBV4-3 TRBD1 TGCGCCAGCAGCCAAGCGGAAACGGGACAGTACTATGGCTACACCTTC CASSQAETGQYYGYTF
TRBJ1-1 - TRBV28 - TGTGCCAGCAATCGGAATCTCGACACCCTGAACACTGAAGCTTTCTTT CASNRNLDTLNTEAFF
TRBJ2-7 - TRBV7-9 TRBD1 TGTGCCAGCAGCTATCCGGGACAGGAGTCCGAGCAGTACTTC CASSYPGQESEQYF
TRBJ2-7 - TRBV29-1 - TGCAGCGTTGGGGGGGCCTACGAGCAGTACTTC CSVGGAYEQYF
TRBJ2-1 - TRBV12-2 - TGTGCAAGTCGCTTAGAGAGGAGGGCAGGGTACAATGAGCAGTTCTTC CASRLERRAGYNEQFF
TRBJ2-7 - TRBV9 - TGTGCCAGCAGCGTAGGGGCTAGCCCCCTCTCCTACGAGCAGTACTTC CASSVGASPLSYEQYF
TRBJ2-7 - TRBV2 TRBD1 TGTGCCAGCCGGGGACAGGGGGTTTCCTACGAGCAGTACTTC CASRGQGVSYEQYF
TRBJ2-7 - TRBV5-4 - TGTGCCAGCAGCTCCTCTCCGGGCTCCTACGAGCAGTACTTC CASSSSPGSYEQYF
TRBJ2-1 - TRBV7-2 TRBD2 TGTGCCAGCAGCTCCGGACTAGCGGGGGGGAAATACAATGAGCAGTTCTTC CASSSGLAGGKYNEQFF
TRBJ1-2 - TRBV2 TRBD1 TGTGCCAGCAGTGTTTACAGGGGGGACTATGGCTACACCTTC CASSVYRGDYGYTF
TRBJ1-6 few TRBV27 - TGTGCCTTCTTCAATTCACCCCTCCACTTT CAFFNSPLHF
TRBJ2-5 few TRBV9 - TGTGCCAGCAGCGGAGACAGGGGAGGGGAGACCCAGTACTTC CASSGDRGGETQYF
TRBJ2-4 once TRBV4-1 - TGCGCCAGCAGCCAAGATTGGGTAACCAGGGTTAAGTACTTC CASSQDWVTRVKYF
TRBJ2-6 - TRBV7-2 - TGTGCCAGCAGCCACAGTTCTACTGGGGCCAACGTCCTGACTTTC CASSHSSTGANVLTF
TRBJ1-2 - TRBV6-1 - TGTGCCAGCAGTGGGGCAGACACGAACTATGGCTACACCTTC CASSGADTNYGYTF
TRBJ2-1 - TRBV5-1 - TGCGCCAGCAGCTTGTCCGTGGGGGCTTACTACAATGAGCAGTTCTTC CASSLSVGAYYNEQFF
TRBJ1-2 few TRBV13 TRBD1 TGTGCCAGCAGCATAGCAGGACAGGGTCATGGCTACACCTTC CASSIAGQGHGYTF
TRBJ1-3 once TRBV7-9 - TGTGCCAGCAGCTCCCGCGTCCACACCATATATTTT CASSSRVHTIYF
TRBJ2-5 - TRBV4-3 TRBD1 TGCGCCAGCAGCCAGGATGGGGGCCAAGGGGGCTTCGAGACCCAGTACTTC CASSQDGGQGGFETQYF
TRBJ1-5 - TRBV6-4 - TGTGCCAGCAGTGTCGGTGAGAATCAGCCCCAGCATTTT CASSVGENQPQHF